The sequence of this TCR beta chain was determined in a study of T cells expressing NK-cell markers. Study-level background: All TCR beta repertoires analysed originated from sorted CD3+CD56+NKG2C+, CD3+CD56+NKG2C- and CD3+CD56-NKG2C+ T cells. HCMV seropositivity characterized seven of the eight sequenced donors, and seronegativity one. Overall study results and limits: Clarity on HCMV specificity was lacking for the expanded NKG2C+ T cell clones.

This CDR3 comprises 18 residues. Germline CDR1 reads SGHKS; CDR2 reads YYEKEE (reference sequence). On this clonotype itself: The antigen remains unidentified.

TCRdb reworked the 5' RACE reads into one entry per CDR3 protein, no DNA. This table holds over 150,000 distinct CDR3 sequences. Specimen: blood T cells: a sorted CD56 or NKG2C T cell subset, CD4+ or CD8+ T cells, or bulk PBMC T cells (not recorded which). The chain uses TRBV5-5 and TRBJ2-1. The source is a man between 18 and 69 years old in good health. The CDR3 sequence: CASSLPLGYPVSYNEQFF.